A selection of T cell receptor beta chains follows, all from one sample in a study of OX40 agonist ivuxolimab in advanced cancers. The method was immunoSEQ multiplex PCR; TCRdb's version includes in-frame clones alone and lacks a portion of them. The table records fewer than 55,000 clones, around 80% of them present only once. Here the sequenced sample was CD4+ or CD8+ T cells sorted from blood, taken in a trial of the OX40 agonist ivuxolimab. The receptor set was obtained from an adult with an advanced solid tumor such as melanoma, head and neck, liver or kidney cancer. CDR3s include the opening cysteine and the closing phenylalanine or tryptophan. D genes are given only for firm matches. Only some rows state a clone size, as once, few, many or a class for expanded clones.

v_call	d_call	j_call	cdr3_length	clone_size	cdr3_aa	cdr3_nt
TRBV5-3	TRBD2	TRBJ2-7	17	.	CARNSGSGRAGSYEQYF	TGTGCCAGAAATTCGGGGAGCGGGAGGGCCGGGTCCTACGAGCAGTACTTC
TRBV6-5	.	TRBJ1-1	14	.	CASSYSGDRSEAFF	TGTGCCAGCAGTTACTCGGGAGACAGATCTGAAGCTTTCTTT
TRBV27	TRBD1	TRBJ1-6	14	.	CASAGTAFNSPLHF	TGTGCCAGCGCCGGGACAGCCTTTAATTCACCCCTCCACTTT
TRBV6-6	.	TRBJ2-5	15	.	CASSYVGGGGETQYF	TGTGCCAGCAGTTACGTAGGGGGTGGGGGGGAGACCCAGTACTTC
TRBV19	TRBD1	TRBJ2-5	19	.	CASSPERGTGSPTGETQYF	TGTGCCAGTAGCCCTGAGCGTGGGACAGGGAGCCCGACGGGAGAGACCCAGTACTTC
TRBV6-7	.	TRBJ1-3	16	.	CASSYAGTPPGNTIYF	TGTGCCAGCAGTTACGCCGGTACACCTCCTGGAAACACCATATATTTT
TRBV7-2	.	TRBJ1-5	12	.	CASSSGGQPQHF	TGTGCCAGCAGCTCCGGTGGTCAGCCCCAGCATTTT
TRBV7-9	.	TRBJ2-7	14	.	CASSLGLSAVEQYF	TGTGCCAGCAGCTTAGGCCTTTCAGCGGTCGAGCAGTACTTC
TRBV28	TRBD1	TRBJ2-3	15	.	CASSRTGTEGDTQYF	TGTGCCAGCTCAAGGACAGGGACCGAGGGAGATACGCAGTATTTT
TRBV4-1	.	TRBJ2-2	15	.	CASSAGSPRARELFF	TGCGCCAGCAGCGCAGGGTCTCCTAGGGCAAGGGAGCTGTTTTTT
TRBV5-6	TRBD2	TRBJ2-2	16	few	CASGRTSGRAIGELFF	TGTGCCAGCGGGAGGACTAGCGGGAGGGCCATCGGGGAGCTGTTTTTT
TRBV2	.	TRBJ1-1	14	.	CASSEAPRDTEAFF	TGTGCCAGCAGTGAAGCCCCGCGTGACACTGAAGCTTTCTTT
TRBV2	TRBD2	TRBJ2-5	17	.	CASSGPVRPSGKETQYF	TGTGCCAGCAGTGGGCCCGTCCGCCCTAGCGGAAAAGAGACCCAGTACTTC
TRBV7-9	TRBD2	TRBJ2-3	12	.	CASSWTSDTQYF	TGTGCCAGCAGCTGGACTAGCGATACGCAGTATTTT
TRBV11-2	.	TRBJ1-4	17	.	CASSPTPTAATNEKLFF	TGTGCCAGCAGCCCCACCCCCACAGCCGCAACTAATGAAAAACTGTTTTTT
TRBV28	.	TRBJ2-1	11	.	CASNNEQLQFF	TGTGCCAGTAACAATGAGCAGTTGCAGTTCTTC
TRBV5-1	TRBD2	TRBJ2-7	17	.	CASSPVTSGRMYYEQYF	TGCGCCAGCAGCCCTGTAACTAGCGGGAGGATGTACTACGAGCAGTACTTC
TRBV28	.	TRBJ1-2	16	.	CASSETGGRRVSGYTF	TGTGCCAGCAGTGAAACGGGGGGCCGCCGGGTATCCGGCTACACCTTC
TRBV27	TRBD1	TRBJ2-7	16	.	CASSPTDRGLSYEQYF	TGTGCCAGCAGTCCCACTGACAGGGGTCTCTCCTACGAGCAGTACTTC
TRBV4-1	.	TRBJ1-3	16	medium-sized	CASSLEGDLSGNTIYF	TGCGCCAGCAGCCTAGAAGGCGACCTCTCTGGAAACACCATATATTTT
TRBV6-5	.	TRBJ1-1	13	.	CASSRRTDTEAFF	TGTGCCAGCAGTCGGAGGACAGACACTGAAGCTTTCTTT
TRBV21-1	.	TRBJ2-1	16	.	CASRIAGTGSYNEQFF	TGTGCCAGCAGAATTGCCGGGACAGGGTCCTACAATGAGCAGTTCTTC
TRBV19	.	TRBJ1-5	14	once	CASSPLGFNQPQHF	TGTGCCAGTAGTCCGTTGGGGTTCAATCAGCCCCAGCATTTT
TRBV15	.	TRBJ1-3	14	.	CATRRVAGGNTIYF	TGTGCCACACGACGCGTCGCGGGGGGAAACACCATATATTTT
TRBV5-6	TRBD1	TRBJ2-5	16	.	CASSPSGQGIRETQYF	TGTGCCAGCAGCCCCTCGGGACAGGGAATTCGGGAGACCCAGTACTTC
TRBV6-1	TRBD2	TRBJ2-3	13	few	CASGASGADTQYF	TGTGCCAGCGGGGCTAGCGGGGCAGATACGCAGTATTTT
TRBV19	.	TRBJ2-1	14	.	CASSMGLAANEQFF	TGTGCCAGTAGTATGGGTCTAGCCGCAAATGAGCAGTTCTTC
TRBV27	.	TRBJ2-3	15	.	CASSLGRGYADTQYF	TGTGCCAGCAGTTTGGGGAGGGGGTACGCAGATACGCAGTATTTT
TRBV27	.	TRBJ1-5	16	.	CASSLNPGRSNQPQHF	TGTGCCAGCAGTCTAAACCCCGGCCGGAGCAATCAGCCCCAGCATTTT
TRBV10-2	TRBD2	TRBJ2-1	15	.	CASRVAGGWYNEQFF	TGCGCCAGCAGGGTAGCGGGAGGGTGGTACAATGAGCAGTTCTTC
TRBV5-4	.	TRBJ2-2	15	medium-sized	CASSLGSGEAGELFF	TGTGCCAGCAGCTTGGGGTCCGGTGAGGCGGGGGAGCTGTTTTTT
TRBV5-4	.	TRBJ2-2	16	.	CASSFVGGADTGELFF	TGTGCCAGCAGCTTCGTCGGGGGCGCCGACACCGGGGAGCTGTTTTTT
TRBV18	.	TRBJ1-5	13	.	CASSLQGNQPQHF	TGTGCCAGCTCCCTACAGGGCAATCAGCCCCAGCATTTT
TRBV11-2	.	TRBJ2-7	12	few	CASWTVNYEQYF	TGTGCCAGTTGGACAGTTAACTACGAGCAGTACTTC
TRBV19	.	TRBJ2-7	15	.	CASSTGRDTSYEQYF	TGTGCCAGTAGTACGGGAAGGGACACCTCCTACGAGCAGTACTTC
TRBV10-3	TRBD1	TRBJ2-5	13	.	CAISESPGGAWYF	TGTGCCATCAGTGAGTCCCCAGGGGGCGCCTGGTACTTC
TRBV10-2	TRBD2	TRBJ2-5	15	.	CASRDPGLAQETQYF	TGCGCCAGCAGAGATCCGGGACTAGCCCAAGAGACCCAGTACTTC
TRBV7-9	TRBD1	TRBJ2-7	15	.	CASSFFAQGVDEQYF	TGTGCCAGCAGCTTCTTCGCACAGGGGGTCGACGAGCAGTACTTC
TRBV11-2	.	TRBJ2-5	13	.	CASSRGSAETQYF	TGTGCCAGCTCCCGGGGTAGCGCGGAGACCCAGTACTTC
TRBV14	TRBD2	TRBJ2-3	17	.	CASSQDKLAGGLDTQYF	TGTGCCAGCAGCCAAGATAAGCTAGCGGGAGGGCTGGATACGCAGTATTTT
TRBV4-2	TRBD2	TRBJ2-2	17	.	CASSQAGTSGNAGELFF	TGTGCCAGCAGCCAAGCCGGGACTAGCGGGAATGCCGGGGAGCTGTTTTTT
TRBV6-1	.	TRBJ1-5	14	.	CASRGEIGNQPQHF	TGTGCCAGCAGAGGAGAGATTGGCAATCAGCCCCAGCATTTT
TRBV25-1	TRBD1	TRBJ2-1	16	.	CASSAGDSGAPGEQFF	TGTGCCAGCAGCGCCGGGGACAGTGGAGCTCCTGGGGAGCAGTTCTTC
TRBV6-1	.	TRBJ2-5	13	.	CAGGGQNQETQYF	TGTGCCGGCGGGGGACAGAACCAAGAGACCCAGTACTTC
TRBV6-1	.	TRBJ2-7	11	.	CASSSFGEQYF	TGTGCCAGCAGTTCTTTCGGCGAGCAGTACTTC
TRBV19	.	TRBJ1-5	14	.	CASSSGGFDQPQHF	TGTGCCAGTAGTAGTGGGGGGTTCGATCAGCCCCAGCATTTT
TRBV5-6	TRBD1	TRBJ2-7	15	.	CASSGDRDRVAEQYF	TGTGCCAGCAGCGGGGACAGGGACAGGGTGGCCGAGCAGTACTTC